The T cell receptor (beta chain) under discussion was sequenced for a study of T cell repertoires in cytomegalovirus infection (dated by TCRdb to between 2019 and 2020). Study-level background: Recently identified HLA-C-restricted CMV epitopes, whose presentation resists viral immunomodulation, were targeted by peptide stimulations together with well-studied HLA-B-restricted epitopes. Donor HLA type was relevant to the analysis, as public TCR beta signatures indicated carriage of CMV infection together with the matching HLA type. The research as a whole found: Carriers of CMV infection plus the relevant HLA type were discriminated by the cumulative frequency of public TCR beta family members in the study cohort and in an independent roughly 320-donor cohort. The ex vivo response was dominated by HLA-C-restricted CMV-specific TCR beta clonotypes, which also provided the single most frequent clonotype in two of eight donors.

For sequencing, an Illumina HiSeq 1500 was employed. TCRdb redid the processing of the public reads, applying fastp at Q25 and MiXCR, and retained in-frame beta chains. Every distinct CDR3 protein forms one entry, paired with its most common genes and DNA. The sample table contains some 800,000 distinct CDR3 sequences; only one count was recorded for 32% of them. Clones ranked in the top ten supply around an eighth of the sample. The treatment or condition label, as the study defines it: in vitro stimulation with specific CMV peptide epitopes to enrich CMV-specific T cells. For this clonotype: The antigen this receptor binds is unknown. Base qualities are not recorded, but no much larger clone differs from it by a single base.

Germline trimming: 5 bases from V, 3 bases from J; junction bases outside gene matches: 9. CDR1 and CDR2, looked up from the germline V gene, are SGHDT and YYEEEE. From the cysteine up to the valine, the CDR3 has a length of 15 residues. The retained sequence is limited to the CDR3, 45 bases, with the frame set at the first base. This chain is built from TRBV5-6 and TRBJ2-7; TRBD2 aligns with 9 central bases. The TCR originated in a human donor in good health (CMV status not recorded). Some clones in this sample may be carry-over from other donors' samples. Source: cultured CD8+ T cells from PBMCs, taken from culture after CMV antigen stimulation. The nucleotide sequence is TGTGCCAGCAGTTATAGCGGGGGCCGAAACTACGAGCAGTACGTC. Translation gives CASSYSGGRNYEQYV.